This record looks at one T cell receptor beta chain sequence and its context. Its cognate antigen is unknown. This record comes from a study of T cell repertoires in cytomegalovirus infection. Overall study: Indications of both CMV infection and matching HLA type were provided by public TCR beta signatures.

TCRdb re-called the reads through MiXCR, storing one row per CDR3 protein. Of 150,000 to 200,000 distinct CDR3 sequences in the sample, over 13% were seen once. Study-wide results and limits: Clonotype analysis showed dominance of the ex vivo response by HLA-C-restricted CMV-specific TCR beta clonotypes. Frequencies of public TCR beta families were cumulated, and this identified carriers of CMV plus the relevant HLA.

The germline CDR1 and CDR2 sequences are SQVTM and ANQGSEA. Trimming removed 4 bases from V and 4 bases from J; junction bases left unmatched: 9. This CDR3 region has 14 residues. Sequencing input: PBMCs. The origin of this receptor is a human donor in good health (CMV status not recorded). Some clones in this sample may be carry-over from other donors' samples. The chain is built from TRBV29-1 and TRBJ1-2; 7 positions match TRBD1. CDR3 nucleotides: TGCAGCGTTGCCCCAGGGGGGGGCAGCTATGGCTACACCTTC. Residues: CSVAPGGGSYGYTF.